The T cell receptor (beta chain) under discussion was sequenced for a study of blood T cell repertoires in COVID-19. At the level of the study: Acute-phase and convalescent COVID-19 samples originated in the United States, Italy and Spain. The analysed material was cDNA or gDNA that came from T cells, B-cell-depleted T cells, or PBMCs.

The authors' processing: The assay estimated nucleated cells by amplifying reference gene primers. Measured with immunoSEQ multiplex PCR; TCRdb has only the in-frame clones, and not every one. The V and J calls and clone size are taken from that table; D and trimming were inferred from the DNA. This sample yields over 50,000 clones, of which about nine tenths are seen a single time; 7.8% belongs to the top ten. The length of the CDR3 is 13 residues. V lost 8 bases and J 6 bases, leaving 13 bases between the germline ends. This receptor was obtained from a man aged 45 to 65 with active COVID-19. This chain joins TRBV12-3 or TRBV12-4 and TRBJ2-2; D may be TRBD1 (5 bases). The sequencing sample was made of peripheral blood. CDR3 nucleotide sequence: TGTGCCAGCGTCCAGGGTCTGGCCGGGGAGCTGTTTTTT. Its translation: CASVQGLAGELFF.